This TCR beta chain derives from a study of graft-versus-host responses after intestinal transplantation (dated by TCRdb to the early 2020s). The study in broad terms: Multivisceral, liver-intestinal, or isolated intestinal transplants were received by the recipients. All recipients received anti-thymocyte globulin induction followed by maintenance tacrolimus and steroids for 3 to 4 years. Graft-versus-host and host-versus-graft alloreactive T cell clones were tracked in the graft, circulation and bone marrow after intestinal transplantation using bulk TCR-beta CDR3 sequencing. Rather than being sequenced by the commercial service, samples from three later patients were sequenced in-house on an Illumina MiSeq and processed with MiXCR. To identify alloreactive clones, pre-transplant mixed lymphocyte reaction products were sequenced and then compared with unstimulated pre-transplant donor and recipient T cells. Donor T cell macrochimerism was defined as a peak of at least 4% donor T cells among recipient peripheral blood mononuclear cells. Of the roughly 25 intestinal transplant recipients enrolled in the cohort, one of whom was a retransplant, a few patients without pretransplant specimens were excluded.

The library was obtained by the immunoSEQ multiplex PCR assay. For most patients, genomic DNA was isolated using the Qiagen DNeasy Blood and Tissue Kit and was shipped frozen to Adaptive Biotechnologies for TCR sequencing. For most patients, high-throughput TCR-beta CDR3 sequencing of genomic DNA was performed by Adaptive Biotechnologies. In the source study's methods: TCR sequencing data for around 19 patients were retrieved from Adaptive's ImmunoSEQ software; a few other patients were processed with MiXCR and VDJtools. To correct CD4 versus CD8 sorting errors, any sequence found in both subsets at a frequency ratio below 5:1 was removed. Because the origin of CDR3 nucleotide sequences shared between donor and recipient could not be assigned, those sequences were removed. To count as alloreactive, a clone needed at least 2-fold expansion over unstimulated cells and a minimum CFSE-low frequency of 0.002% (template counts) or 0.001% (read counts). Clones were considered mappable if detected in sequenced pre-transplant spleen, lymph node, or MLR CFSE-low populations of the donor or recipient. The cumulative frequency of alloreactive clones was calculated as a percentage of all sequences, weighted by copy number. Imported from immuneACCESS, the table was reduced by TCRdb to in-frame sequences with V and J called. These copies leave out some clones; in studies compared against another copy, an unresolved V gene accounts for under half, and the cause of the remainder is not known. V, J and clone size were drawn from that table, and D and trimming were deduced from the DNA. This sample lists 93,000 or so clones; approximately 93% were detected once. Together, the top ten hold approximately 1.2% of the sample.

On the study overall, not on this receptor specifically: Early after transplant, declines in HvG clones were associated with peak levels of circulating GvH clones. GvH clones were found in recipient bone marrow, and some of the GvH clones appeared earlier in ileal mucosa or blood, which is consistent with an intestinal mucosal origin. The conclusions were limited by the relatively low number and heterogeneity of the intestinal transplant patients. High GvH to HvG T cell clonal ratios were observed in the allografts of patients with donor T cell macrochimerism.

The time point label on this specimen signifies: cells obtained before transplantation from donor or recipient. CD3+CD4+ and CD3+CD8+ populations were FACS-sorted from unstimulated pre-transplant donor and recipient cells taken from spleen or lymph nodes. In the case of this clone: Its binding antigen is unknown. The record has no base qualities; no much larger clone is one base away.

The sample was unstimulated CD8+ T cells sorted from spleen or lymph node cells, taken before intestinal transplant. The clonotype was recovered from a human donor who received an intestinal transplant.

The CDR3 protein sequence reads: CASSMGDEQYF. The DNA sequence is as follows: TGTGCCAGTAGTATGGGTGACGAGCAGTACTTC. The V and J segments used are TRBV19 and TRBJ2-7, with the identity of the D gene unclear. Spanning cysteine to phenylalanine, the CDR3 consists of 11 amino acids. Only the CDR3 DNA is retained, 33 bases long and in frame from the first base. The junction carries 5 bases between V and J, which are trimmed by 3 bases and 5 bases respectively. In the germline V gene (reference sequence), CDR1 corresponds to LNHDA and CDR2 to SQIVND.